This T cell receptor (beta chain) was found in a study of blood T cell repertoires in COVID-19. Study-level information: The United States, Italy and Spain provided the acute and convalescent COVID-19 samples.

Germline V gene data show CDR1 as LNHNV and CDR2 as YYDKDF (reference sequence). The CDR3 extends over 18 amino acids. The ends were cut back, 0 bases at V and 4 bases at J, with 19 bases in the middle. Assay used: immunoSEQ multiplex PCR; TCRdb lists only in-frame clones, some missing. The profile shows 80,000 to 90,000 clones, 70% to 90% of them singletons. The gene calls are TRBV15 and TRBJ1-5; D call uncertain. The specimen sequenced was peripheral blood. The clonotype was recovered from a man at least 80 years old with active or convalescent COVID-19. The CDR3 is CATSRDSVRHTGNQPQHF. Here the CDR3 DNA reads TGTGCCACCAGCAGAGATTCCGTCCGCCACACGGGGAATCAGCCCCAGCATTTT.